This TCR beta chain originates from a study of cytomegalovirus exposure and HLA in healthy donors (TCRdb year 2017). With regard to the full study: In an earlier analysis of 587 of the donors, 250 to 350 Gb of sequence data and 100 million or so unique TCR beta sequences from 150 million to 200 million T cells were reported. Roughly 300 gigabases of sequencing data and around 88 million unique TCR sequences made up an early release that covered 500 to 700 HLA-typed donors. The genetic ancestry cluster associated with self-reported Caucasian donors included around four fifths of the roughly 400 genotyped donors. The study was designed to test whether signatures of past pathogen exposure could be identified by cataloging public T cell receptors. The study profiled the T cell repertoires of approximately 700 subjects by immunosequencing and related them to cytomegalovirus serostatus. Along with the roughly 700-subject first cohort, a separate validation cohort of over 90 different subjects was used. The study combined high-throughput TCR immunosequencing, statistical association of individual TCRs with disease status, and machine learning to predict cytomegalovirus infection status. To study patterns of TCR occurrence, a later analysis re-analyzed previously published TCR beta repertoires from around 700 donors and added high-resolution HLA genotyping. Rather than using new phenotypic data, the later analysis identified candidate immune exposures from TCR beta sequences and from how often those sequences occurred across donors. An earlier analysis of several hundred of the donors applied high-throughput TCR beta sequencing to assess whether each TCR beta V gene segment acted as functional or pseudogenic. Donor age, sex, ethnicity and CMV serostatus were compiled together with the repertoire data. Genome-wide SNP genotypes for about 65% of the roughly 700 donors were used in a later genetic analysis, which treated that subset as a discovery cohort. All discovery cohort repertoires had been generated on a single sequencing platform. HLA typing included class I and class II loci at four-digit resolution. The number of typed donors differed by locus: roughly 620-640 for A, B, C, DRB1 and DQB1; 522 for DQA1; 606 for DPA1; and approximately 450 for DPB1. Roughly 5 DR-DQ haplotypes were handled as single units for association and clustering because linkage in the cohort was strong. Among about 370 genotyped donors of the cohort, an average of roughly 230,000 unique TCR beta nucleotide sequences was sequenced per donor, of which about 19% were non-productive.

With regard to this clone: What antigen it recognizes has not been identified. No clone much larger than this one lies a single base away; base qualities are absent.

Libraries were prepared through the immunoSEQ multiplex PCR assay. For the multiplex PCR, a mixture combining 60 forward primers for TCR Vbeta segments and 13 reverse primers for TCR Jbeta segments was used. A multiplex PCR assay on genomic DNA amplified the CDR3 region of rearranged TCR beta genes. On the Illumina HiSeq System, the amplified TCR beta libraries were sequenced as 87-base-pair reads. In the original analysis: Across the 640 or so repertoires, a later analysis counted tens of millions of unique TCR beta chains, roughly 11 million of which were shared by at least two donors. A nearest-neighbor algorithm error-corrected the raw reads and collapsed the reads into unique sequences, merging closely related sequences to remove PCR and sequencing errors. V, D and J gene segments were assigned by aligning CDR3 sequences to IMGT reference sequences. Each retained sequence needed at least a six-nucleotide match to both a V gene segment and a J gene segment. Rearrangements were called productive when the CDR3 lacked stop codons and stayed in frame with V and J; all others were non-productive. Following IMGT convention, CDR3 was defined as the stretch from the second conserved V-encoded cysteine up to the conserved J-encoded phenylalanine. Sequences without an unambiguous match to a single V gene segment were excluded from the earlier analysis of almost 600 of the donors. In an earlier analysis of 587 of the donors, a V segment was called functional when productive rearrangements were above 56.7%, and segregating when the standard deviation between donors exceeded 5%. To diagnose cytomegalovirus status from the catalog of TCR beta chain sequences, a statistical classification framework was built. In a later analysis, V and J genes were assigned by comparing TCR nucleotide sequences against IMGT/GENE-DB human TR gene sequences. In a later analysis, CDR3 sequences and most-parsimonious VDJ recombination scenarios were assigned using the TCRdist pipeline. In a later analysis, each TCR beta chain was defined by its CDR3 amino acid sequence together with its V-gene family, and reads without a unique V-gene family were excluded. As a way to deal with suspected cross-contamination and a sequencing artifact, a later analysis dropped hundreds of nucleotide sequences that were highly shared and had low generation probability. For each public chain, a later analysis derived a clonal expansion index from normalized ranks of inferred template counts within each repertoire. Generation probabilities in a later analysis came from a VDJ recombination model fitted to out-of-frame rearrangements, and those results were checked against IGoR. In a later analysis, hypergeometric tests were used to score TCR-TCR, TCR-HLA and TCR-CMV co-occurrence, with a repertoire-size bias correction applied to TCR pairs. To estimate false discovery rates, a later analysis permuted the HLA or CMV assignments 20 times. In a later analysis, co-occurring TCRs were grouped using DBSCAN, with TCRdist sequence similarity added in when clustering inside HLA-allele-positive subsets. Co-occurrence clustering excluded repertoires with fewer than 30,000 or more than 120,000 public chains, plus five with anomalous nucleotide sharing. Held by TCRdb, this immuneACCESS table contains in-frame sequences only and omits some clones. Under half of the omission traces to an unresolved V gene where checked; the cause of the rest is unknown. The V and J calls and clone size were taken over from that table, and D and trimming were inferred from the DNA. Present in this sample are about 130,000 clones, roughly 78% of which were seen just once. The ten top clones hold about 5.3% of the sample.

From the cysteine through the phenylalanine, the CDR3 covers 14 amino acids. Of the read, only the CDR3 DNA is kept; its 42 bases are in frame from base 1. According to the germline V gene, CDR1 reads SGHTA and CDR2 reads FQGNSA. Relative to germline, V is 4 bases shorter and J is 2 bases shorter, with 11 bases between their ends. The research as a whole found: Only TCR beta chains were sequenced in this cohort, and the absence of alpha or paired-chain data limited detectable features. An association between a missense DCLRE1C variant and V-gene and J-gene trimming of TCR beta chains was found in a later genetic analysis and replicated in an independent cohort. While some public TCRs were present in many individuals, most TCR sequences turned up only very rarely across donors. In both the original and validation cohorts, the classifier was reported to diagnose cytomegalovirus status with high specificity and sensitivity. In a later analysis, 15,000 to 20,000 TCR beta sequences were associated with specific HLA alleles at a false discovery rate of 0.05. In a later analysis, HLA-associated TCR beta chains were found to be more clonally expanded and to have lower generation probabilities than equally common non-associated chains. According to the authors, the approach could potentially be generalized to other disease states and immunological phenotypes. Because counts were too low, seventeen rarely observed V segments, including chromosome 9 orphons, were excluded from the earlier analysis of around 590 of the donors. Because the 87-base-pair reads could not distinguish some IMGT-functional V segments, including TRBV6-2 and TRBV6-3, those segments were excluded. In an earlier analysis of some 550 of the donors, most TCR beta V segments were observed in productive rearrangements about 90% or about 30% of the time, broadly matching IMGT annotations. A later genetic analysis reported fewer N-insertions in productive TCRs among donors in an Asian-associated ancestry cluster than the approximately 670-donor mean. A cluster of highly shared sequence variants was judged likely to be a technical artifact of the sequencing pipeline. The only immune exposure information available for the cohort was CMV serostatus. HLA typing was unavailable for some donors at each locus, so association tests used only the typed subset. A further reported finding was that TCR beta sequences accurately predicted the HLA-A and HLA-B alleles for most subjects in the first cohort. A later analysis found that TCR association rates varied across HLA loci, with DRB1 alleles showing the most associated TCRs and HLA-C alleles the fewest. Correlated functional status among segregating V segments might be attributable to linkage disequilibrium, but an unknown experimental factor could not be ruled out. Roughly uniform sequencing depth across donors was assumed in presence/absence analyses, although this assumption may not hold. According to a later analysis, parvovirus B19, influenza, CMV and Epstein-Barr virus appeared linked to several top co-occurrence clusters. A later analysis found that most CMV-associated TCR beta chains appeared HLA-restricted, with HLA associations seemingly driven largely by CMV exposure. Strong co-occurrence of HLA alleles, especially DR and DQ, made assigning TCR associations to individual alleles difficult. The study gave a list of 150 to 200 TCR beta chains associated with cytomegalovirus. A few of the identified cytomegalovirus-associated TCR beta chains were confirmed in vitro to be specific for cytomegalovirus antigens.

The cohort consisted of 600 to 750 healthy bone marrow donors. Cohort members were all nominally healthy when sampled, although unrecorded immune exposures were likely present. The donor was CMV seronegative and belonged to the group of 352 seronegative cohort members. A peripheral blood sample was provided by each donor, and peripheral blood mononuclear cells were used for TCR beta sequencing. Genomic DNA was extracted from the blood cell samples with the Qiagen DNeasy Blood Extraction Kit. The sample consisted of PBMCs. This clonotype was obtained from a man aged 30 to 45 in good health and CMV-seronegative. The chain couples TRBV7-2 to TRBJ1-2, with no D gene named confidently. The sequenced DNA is TGTGCCAGCAGCTCCCCCGGCGGGAACTATGGCTACACCTTC. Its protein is CASSSPGGNYGYTF. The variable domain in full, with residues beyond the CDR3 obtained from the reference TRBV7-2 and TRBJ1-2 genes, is GAGVSQSPSNKVTEKGKDVELRCDPISGHTALYWYRQSLGQGLEFLIYFQGNSAPDKSGLPSDRFSAERTGGSVSTLTIQRTQQEDSAVYLCASSSPGGNYGYTFGSGTRLTVV.